One and the same sample provided the 31 T cell receptor beta chains below, sequenced in a study of blood T cell repertoires in COVID-19. Sequencing used immunoSEQ multiplex PCR; TCRdb keeps in-frame clones, though not all of them. The sample yields about 290,000 clones, about 85% seen once. Sequencing was performed on peripheral blood. Source of these receptors: a woman between 45 and 65 years old with active or convalescent COVID-19.

This chain links TRBV11-3 with TRBJ2-1, with TRBD2 matching over 13 bases. CDR1 SGHNT and CDR2 YENEEA come from the germline V gene. The CDR3 totals 17 residues. V shed 1 base and J 1 base; nucleotides not matched to a gene: 1. The CDR3 DNA follows: TGTGCCAGCAGCTTAGGGGGACTAGCGGGGTCCTACAATGAGCAGTTCTTC. Translation: CASSLGGLAGSYNEQFF.

CDR3 amino acids: CASSVGGSGETQYF. CDR3 DNA sequence: TGTGCCAGCAGCGTAGGAGGGTCCGGAGAGACCCAGTACTTC. The J gene is TRBJ2-5, the V gene TRBV9; D is perhaps TRBD2 (5 bases). Trimming removed 0 bases from V and 4 bases from J, with 10 bases in between. Germline CDR1 reads SGDLS; CDR2 reads YYNGEE. The CDR3 runs 14 residues.

V usage is TRBV11-2 and J usage is TRBJ2-1; 9 nucleotides agree with TRBD2. The germline V gene encodes CDR1 SGHAT and CDR2 FQNNGV. The CDR3 is 15 residues long. V was clipped by 5 bases and J by 2 bases; unmatched bases: 4. The CDR3 DNA is TGTGCCAGCAGCGGCCTAGCGGGGACCTACAATGAGCAGTTCTTC. Translated: CASSGLAGTYNEQFF. Full variable domain (remainder filled in from reference TRBV11-2 and TRBJ2-1): EAGVAQSPRYKIIEKRQSVAFWCNPISGHATLYWYQQILGQGPKLLIQFQNNGVVDDSQLPKDRFSAERLKGVDSTLKIQPAKLEDSAVYLCASSGLAGTYNEQFFGPGTRLTVL.

V gene TRBV5-5 combines with J gene TRBJ1-3, with D unclear. The CDR3 contains 15 residues. Germline values: CDR1 SGHKS, CDR2 YYEKEE (reference sequence). Trimming took 3 bases from V and 3 from J, leaving 13 bases between them. CDR3 bases: TGTGCCAGCAGCTGGGCCCCCCGAGATGGAAACACCATATATTTT. It yields the protein CASSWAPRDGNTIYF. Based on the CDR3 plus reference TRBV5-5 and TRBJ1-3, the full variable domain is DAGVTQSPTHLIKTRGQQVTLRCSPISGHKSVSWYQQVLGQGPQFIFQYYEKEERGRGNFPDRFSARQFPNYSSELNVNALLLGDSALYLCASSWAPRDGNTIYFGEGSWLTVV.

The J gene is TRBJ1-6, the V gene TRBV27; 7 positions agree with TRBD1. The germline CDR1 and CDR2 sequences are MNHEY and SMNVEV (reference sequence). This CDR3 spans 15 amino acids. V lost 6 bases to trimming and J lost 7 bases; unmatched junction nucleotides: 9. The CDR3 nucleotides read TGTGCCAGCAGGGTAGACAGGGTTAAAAATTCACCCCTCCACTTT. It codes for CASRVDRVKNSPLHF.

The chain is built from TRBV4-1 and TRBJ1-1; D may be TRBD1 (5 bases). The V end was cut by 4 bases, the J end by 0 bases, with 9 bases between. CDR3 length equals 14 residues. Germline CDR1 reads MGHRA; CDR2 reads YSYEKL. The DNA of the CDR3 is TGCGCCAGCAGCCGGTCAGGGCTGAACACTGAAGCTTTCTTT. This sequence encodes CASSRSGLNTEAFF.

The rearrangement links TRBV7-9 to TRBJ2-1; weak D call: TRBD2 (6 bases). In germline, CDR1 is SEHNR, CDR2 FQNEAQ (reference sequence). Trimming removed 7 bases from V and 0 bases from J, with 22 bases in between. The CDR3 has 18 amino acids. The CDR3, as DNA: TGTGCCAGCACTTTACCGGGACTCGGGAAAAGCTCCTACAATGAGCAGTTCTTC. Protein sequence: CASTLPGLGKSSYNEQFF.

J is TRBJ2-3 and V is TRBV3-1 (or the pseudogene TRBV3-2); TRBD2 aligns across 7 bases. The CDR3 runs to 18 residues. Germline V lookup: CDR1 LGHDT, CDR2 YNNKEL (reference sequence). After removal of 4 bases from V and 1 base from J, the junction contained 14 bases not matched to a gene. CDR3 protein: CASSPPPKLASRTDTQYF. The CDR3 DNA reads TGTGCCAGCAGCCCCCCACCAAAACTAGCGAGTCGCACAGATACGCAGTATTTT.

CDR3 in amino acids: CASSLVLRDRQAKNIQYF. In nucleotides, the CDR3 is TGTGCCAGCAGCTTGGTCCTCCGGGACAGACAAGCCAAAAACATTCAGTACTTC. The V call is TRBV7-9, the J call TRBJ2-4; 7 bases match TRBD1. The CDR3 totals 18 residues. Germline V gives CDR1 SEHNR, CDR2 FQNEAQ (reference sequence). The trim removed 3 bases at V and 0 bases at J, leaving 11 bases unmatched.

V usage is TRBV11-3 and J usage is TRBJ2-7; tentatively, D is TRBD1 (5 bases). The CDR3 contains 14 residues. The V gene's germline CDR1 is SGHNT and CDR2 YENEEA. Trimming took 1 base from V and 5 from J, leaving 12 bases between them. The CDR3 sequence is CASSLGGPNDEQYF. The CDR3 region has the DNA TGTGCCAGCAGCTTAGGGGGCCCTAACGACGAGCAGTACTTC.

The chain employs TRBV11-2 and TRBJ2-3, with TRBD2 matching over 9 bases. The CDR3 has 16 amino acids. Germline V gives CDR1 SGHAT, CDR2 FQNNGV. With 5 bases clipped from V and 0 bases from J, the junction kept 6 bases outside the gene matches. DNA for the CDR3: TGTGCCAGCAGCCGCCTGACTAGCGGAAGCACAGATACGCAGTATTTT. Protein sequence: CASSRLTSGSTDTQYF.

The chain is built from TRBV11-3 and TRBJ2-1; 9 bases are a match to TRBD1. Germline CDR1 reads SGHNT; CDR2 reads YENEEA. CDR3 length: 12 amino acids. The V gene end was trimmed by 5 bases and the J gene end by 15 bases; junction bases not matched to a gene: 8. The CDR3 DNA reads as TGTGCCAGCAGCCGTGATGGGACAGGGCCGTTCTTC. It yields the protein CASSRDGTGPFF.

This chain links TRBV14 with TRBJ2-7, with 15 bases identical to TRBD2. Trimming at V came to 6 bases and at J to 4 bases, leaving 1 base not matched to a gene. The CDR3 loop spans 14 amino acids. Germline lookup yields CDR1 SGHDN and CDR2 FVKESK. In DNA form, the CDR3 reads TGTGCCAGCAGTGGGACTAGCGGGAGGTACGAGCAGTACTTC. Translating it yields CASSGTSGRYEQYF.

The chain recombines TRBV14 with TRBJ2-3; D is possibly TRBD2 (6 bases). Deletions cut 1 base from V and 4 bases from J, with 12 bases between. Germline CDR1 SGHDN, CDR2 FVKESK. The CDR3 totals 15 residues. CDR3 region: CASSQVLAPADTQYF. CDR3 sequence (DNA): TGTGCCAGCAGCCAAGTACTAGCCCCGGCAGATACGCAGTATTTT.

This clone showed up just a few times. J is TRBJ1-5 and V is TRBV20-1; D unresolved. This CDR3 comprises 11 residues. CDR1 and CDR2 from the germline V gene are DFQATT and SNEGSKA (reference sequence). Trimming cost V 5 bases and J 11 bases, with 13 bases left between them. CDR3 sequence: CSAPGAGAQHF. The DNA for the CDR3 is TGCAGTGCTCCCGGTGCGGGTGCCCAGCATTTT.

This chain connects TRBV18 to TRBJ1-3; D is possibly TRBD1 (5 bases). The CDR3 has 16 amino acids. The V and J ends lost 0 bases and 2 bases respectively, with 11 bases between them. Germline lookup yields CDR1 KGHSH and CDR2 LQKENI. CDR3 bases: TGTGCCAGCTCACCACCCAGGGTTGCGGCTGGAAACACCATATATTTT. Its translation is CASSPPRVAAGNTIYF. The full variable domain, its missing parts supplied by reference TRBV18 and TRBJ1-3, is NAGVMQNPRHLVRRRGQEARLRCSPMKGHSHVYWYRQLPEEGLKFMVYLQKENIIDESGMPKERFSAEFPKEGPSILRIQQVVRGDSAAYFCASSPPRVAAGNTIYFGEGSWLTVV.

The chain recombines TRBV20-1 with TRBJ1-2, with a weak D call TRBD1 (5 bases). V was trimmed by 3 bases and J by 9 bases, leaving 11 bases between them. The CDR3 totals 11 residues. CDR1 and CDR2 from the germline V gene are DFQATT and SNEGSKA (reference sequence). CDR3 sequence: CSARIRASYTF. The DNA for the CDR3 is TGCAGTGCTAGGATCAGGGCGAGCTACACCTTC.

The rearrangement links TRBV15 to TRBJ2-3; D might be TRBD1 (6 bases). With 0 bases removed from V and 5 bases from J, the gap between germline ends came to 9 bases. The V gene's germline CDR1 is LNHNV and CDR2 YYDKDF (reference sequence). The CDR3 has 14 amino acids. The CDR3 is CATSRDRGLDTQYF. CDR3 DNA sequence: TGTGCCACCAGCAGAGACAGGGGATTAGATACGCAGTATTTT.

V gene TRBV5-1 combines with J gene TRBJ2-7; 8 bases align to TRBD1. This CDR3 contains 15 residues. V was clipped by 3 bases and J by 5 bases; unmatched bases: 10. Germline values: CDR1 SGHRS, CDR2 YFSETQ. CDR3 coding DNA: TGCGCCAGCAGCTCCAGAGGGCAGGGGGCCAACGAGCAGTACTTC. This encodes CASSSRGQGANEQYF.

Only a few counts were recorded for this clone. CDR3: CASTDPRGGSSYNSPLHF. The CDR3 DNA sequence: TGTGCCAGCACGGACCCCCGCGGCGGGAGCTCCTATAATTCACCCCTCCACTTT. The J gene is TRBJ1-6, the V gene TRBV7-9; D unresolved. Deletions cut 7 bases from V and 0 bases from J, with 19 bases between. CDR3 length equals 18 residues. CDR1 is SEHNR, CDR2 FQNEAQ, per germline (reference sequence). The whole variable domain, filled in from reference TRBV7-9 and TRBJ1-6, reads DTGVSQNPRHKITKRGQNVTFRCDPISEHNRLYWYRQTLGQGPEFLTYFQNEAQLEKSRLLSDRFSAERPKGSFSTLEIQRTEQGDSAMYLCASTDPRGGSSYNSPLHFGNGTRLTVT.

V is TRBV29-1 and J is TRBJ2-1; D assignment may be TRBD1 or TRBD2 (10 bases each). Trimming stripped 2 bases from V and 6 bases from J, with 32 bases between. Germline V gene data show CDR1 as SQVTM and CDR2 as ANQGSEA. The CDR3 sequence is 20 residues long. In DNA form, the CDR3 reads TGCAGCGTTGAACCGCCCGGGACAGGGGCCGGGACTAGCGAGCTCAATGAGCAGTTCTTC. It is translated as CSVEPPGTGAGTSELNEQFF.

J is TRBJ1-4 and V is TRBV19; 8 nucleotides match TRBD1. Trimming at V came to 7 bases and at J to 4 bases, leaving 8 bases not matched to a gene. CDR3 size: 15 residues. CDR1 and CDR2 from the germline V gene are LNHDA and SQIVND (reference sequence). CDR3 in DNA: TGTGCCAGTACCCCGGGGACAGGTGATAATGAAAAACTGTTTTTT. The encoded protein is CASTPGTGDNEKLFF.

The chain combines TRBV2 with TRBJ2-3, with 11 bases identical to TRBD2. V was pared by 8 bases and J by 3 bases, with 4 bases of the junction left unmatched. Germline loops: CDR1 SNHLY, CDR2 FYNNEI. The CDR3 extends over 14 amino acids. CDR3 nucleotide sequence: TGTGCCAGCTTTGCTAGCGGGAGGACAGATACGCAGTATTTT. This sequence encodes CASFASGRTDTQYF.

The chain employs TRBV6-6 and TRBJ1-3; D gene uncertain. Germline CDR1 and CDR2: MNHNY and SVGAGI (reference sequence). Trimming left V 7 bases short and J 0 bases short, with 10 bases between. This CDR3 has 14 amino acids. This chain's CDR3 is CASTRRSSGNTIYF. CDR3 nucleotide sequence: TGTGCCAGCACCCGCCGTAGCTCTGGAAACACCATATATTTT.

V gene TRBV18 combines with J gene TRBJ2-7; TRBD2 agrees at 10 bases. The CDR3 is 18 residues long. Trimming removed 2 bases from V and 6 bases from J; junction bases left unmatched: 16. The germline CDR1 and CDR2 sequences are KGHSH and LQKENI. The DNA for the CDR3 is TGTGCCAGCTCACCAACCCTCGGACTAGCGGAGCTCGGTGGCGAGCAGTACTTC. Its translation is CASSPTLGLAELGGEQYF.

The J gene is TRBJ1-3, the V gene TRBV18; D uncertain. The CDR3 runs to 15 residues. The V end lost 2 bases, the J end lost 0 bases, and 8 bases lay between the germline ends. In germline, CDR1 is KGHSH, CDR2 LQKENI. CDR3 bases: TGTGCCAGCTCACCAGGGAGTAGCTCTGGAAACACCATATATTTT. It specifies CASSPGSSSGNTIYF.

This chain joins TRBV30 and TRBJ2-5; 8 nucleotides agree with TRBD2. The ends lost 5 bases at V and 7 bases at J; junction bases unmatched: 12. From germline, CDR1 is GTSNPN and CDR2 SVGIG (reference sequence). The CDR3 loop spans 14 amino acids. The CDR3 DNA sequence: TGTGCCTGGCTTGTTACTAGCGGACTAGGGACCCAGTACTTC. Residues: CAWLVTSGLGTQYF.

The rearrangement uses TRBV27 and TRBJ1-2, with 7 bases matching TRBD1. Germline V gives CDR1 MNHEY, CDR2 SMNVEV (reference sequence). The CDR3 extends over 17 amino acids. V was clipped by 5 bases and J by 2 bases; unmatched bases: 14. This CDR3 is CASSPLGGRGKNYGYTF. The CDR3 DNA reads TGTGCCAGCAGTCCTCTCGGGGGCAGGGGGAAAAACTATGGCTACACCTTC.

This chain joins TRBV19 and TRBJ1-1; a weak D match, TRBD1 (6 bases). Looked up from germline, CDR1 is LNHDA and CDR2 is SQIVND (reference sequence). This CDR3 is built from 14 residues. Between the trimmed V and J ends, which lost 3 bases and 6 bases, there was a span of 14 bases. The CDR3: CASSINTGLPEAFF. The CDR3 nucleotides are TGTGCCAGTAGTATTAATACAGGGCTCCCTGAAGCTTTCTTT.

A single count supports this clone. The CDR3 coding sequence is TGTGCCAGCAGCTTGGGACAGGGGGTCGGGGAGCTGTTTTTT. Its protein product is CASSLGQGVGELFF. The chain joins TRBV7-3 to TRBJ2-2; 11 bases match TRBD1. Germline trimming cut 3 bases from V and 7 bases from J; bases unmatched to any gene: 1. CDR3 size: 14 residues. Germline V gene data show CDR1 as SGHTA and CDR2 as FQGTGA.

The sample holds one count of this clone. V and J are TRBV5-4 and TRBJ2-7; TRBD2 aligns across 10 bases. The length of the CDR3 is 18 residues. CDR1 and CDR2 from the germline V gene are SGHNT and YYREEE (reference sequence). Trimming cost V 4 bases and J 2 bases; bases outside gene matches: 15. CDR3 protein: CASSPGGTSVRGAYEQYF. The CDR3 bases are TGTGCCAGCAGCCCTGGCGGGACTAGCGTCCGGGGGGCCTACGAGCAGTACTTC. Full variable domain (outside the CDR3, taken from reference TRBV5-4 and TRBJ2-7): ETGVTQSPTHLIKTRGQQVTLRCSSQSGHNTVSWYQQALGQGPQFIFQYYREEENGRGNFPPRFSGLQFPNYSSELNVNALELDDSALYLCASSPGGTSVRGAYEQYFGPGTRLTVT.